This T cell receptor beta chain was captured in a study of cytomegalovirus exposure and HLA in healthy donors. Study-level points and caveats: Later analysis reportedly placed an Asian-associated ancestry cluster below the roughly 690-donor mean in N-insertions. From TCR beta sequences, most subjects' HLA-A and HLA-B alleles were reportedly predicted accurately. Earlier results showed most TCR beta V segments being productive about 87% or about 30% of the time. Later analysis showed TCR association rates varying by HLA locus, highest for DRB1 and lowest for HLA-C.

The PCR ran on 60 Vbeta and 13 Jbeta primers. Profiling relied on immunoSEQ multiplex PCR, and the TCRdb table lists in-frame clones only, not all of them. Found here are around 140,000 clones, around 75% of them singletons; the top ten hold 6.5% to 9%. About this clone itself: Its target is not known.

The CDR3 loop spans 15 amino acids. Germline assignment: CDR1 SEHNR and CDR2 FQNEAQ (reference sequence). V was cut by 6 bases and J by 0 bases, with 14 bases left in between. The chain is built from TRBV7-9 and TRBJ1-1, with D unresolved. This clonotype originated in a man aged 30 to 45 in good health and CMV-seronegative. Source material: PBMCs. The CDR3 coding sequence is TGTGCCAGCAGTCCCACGAACCGGGTGAACACTGAAGCTTTCTTT. This sequence encodes CASSPTNRVNTEAFF.